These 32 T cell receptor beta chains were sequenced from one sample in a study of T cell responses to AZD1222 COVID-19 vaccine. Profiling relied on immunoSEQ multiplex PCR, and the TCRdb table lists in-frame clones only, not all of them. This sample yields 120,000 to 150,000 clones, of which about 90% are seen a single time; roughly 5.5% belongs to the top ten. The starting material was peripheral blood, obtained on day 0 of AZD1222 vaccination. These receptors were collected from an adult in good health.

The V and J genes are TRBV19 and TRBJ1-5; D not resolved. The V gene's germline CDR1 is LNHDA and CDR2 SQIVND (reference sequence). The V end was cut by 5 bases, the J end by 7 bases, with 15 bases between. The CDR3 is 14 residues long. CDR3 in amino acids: CASSPTGGIQPQHF. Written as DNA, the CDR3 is TGTGCCAGTAGTCCTACCGGAGGGATCCAGCCCCAGCATTTT.

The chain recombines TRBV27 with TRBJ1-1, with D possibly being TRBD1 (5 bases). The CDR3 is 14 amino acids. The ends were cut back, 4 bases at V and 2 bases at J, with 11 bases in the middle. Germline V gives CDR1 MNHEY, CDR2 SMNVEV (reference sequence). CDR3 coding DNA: TGTGCCAGCAGTTCCCGGGGCCGTAACACTGAAGCTTTCTTT. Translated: CASSSRGRNTEAFF.

Written as DNA, the CDR3 is TGTGCCAGCAACCCGACAGGGGCCTCCTACGAGCAGTACTTC. Translation gives CASNPTGASYEQYF. This chain joins TRBV27 and TRBJ2-7; 8 bases line up with TRBD1. This CDR3 has 14 amino acids. V lost 7 bases to trimming and J lost 0 bases; unmatched junction nucleotides: 5. CDR1 is MNHEY and CDR2 is SMNVEV in the germline V gene (reference sequence).

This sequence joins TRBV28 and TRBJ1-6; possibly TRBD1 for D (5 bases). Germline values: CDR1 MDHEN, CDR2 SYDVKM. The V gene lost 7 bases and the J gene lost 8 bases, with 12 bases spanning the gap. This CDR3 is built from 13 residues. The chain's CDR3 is CASMGPTDSPLHF. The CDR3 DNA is TGTGCCAGCATGGGGCCCACAGATTCACCCCTCCACTTT.

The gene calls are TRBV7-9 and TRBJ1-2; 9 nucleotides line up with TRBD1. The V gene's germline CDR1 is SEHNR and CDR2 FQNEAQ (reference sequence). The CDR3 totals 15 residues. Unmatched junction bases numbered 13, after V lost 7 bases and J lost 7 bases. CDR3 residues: CASTTHWDRAGGYTF. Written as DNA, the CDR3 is TGTGCCAGCACCACGCACTGGGACAGGGCGGGTGGCTACACCTTC.

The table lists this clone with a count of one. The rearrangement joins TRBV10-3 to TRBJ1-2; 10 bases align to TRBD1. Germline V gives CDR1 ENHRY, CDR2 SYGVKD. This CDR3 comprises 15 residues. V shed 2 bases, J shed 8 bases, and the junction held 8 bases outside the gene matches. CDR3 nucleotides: TGTGCCATCAGTGAGCCTCCGGGACAGGGGCCGGGCTACACCTTC. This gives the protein CAISEPPGQGPGYTF.

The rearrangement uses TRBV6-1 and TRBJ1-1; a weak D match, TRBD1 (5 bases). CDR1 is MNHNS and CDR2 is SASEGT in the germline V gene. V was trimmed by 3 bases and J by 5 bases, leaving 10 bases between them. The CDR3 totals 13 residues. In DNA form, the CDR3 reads TGTGCCAGCAGTGAGGGGTGGGGGACTGAAGCTTTCTTT. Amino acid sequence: CASSEGWGTEAFF.

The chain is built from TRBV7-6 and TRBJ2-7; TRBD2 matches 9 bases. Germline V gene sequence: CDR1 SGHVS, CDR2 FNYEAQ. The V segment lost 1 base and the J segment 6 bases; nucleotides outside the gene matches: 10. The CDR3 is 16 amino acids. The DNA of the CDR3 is TGTGCCAGCAGCTTAGGGGGGGTAGCGGGAGTAGGCGAGCAGTACTTC. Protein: CASSLGGVAGVGEQYF.

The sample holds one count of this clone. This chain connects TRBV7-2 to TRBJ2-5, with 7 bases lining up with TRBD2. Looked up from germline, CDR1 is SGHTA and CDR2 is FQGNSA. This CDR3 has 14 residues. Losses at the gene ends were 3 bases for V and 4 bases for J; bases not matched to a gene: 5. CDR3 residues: CASSLTSRAETQYF. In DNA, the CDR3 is TGTGCCAGCAGCTTGACTAGCCGGGCAGAGACCCAGTACTTC.

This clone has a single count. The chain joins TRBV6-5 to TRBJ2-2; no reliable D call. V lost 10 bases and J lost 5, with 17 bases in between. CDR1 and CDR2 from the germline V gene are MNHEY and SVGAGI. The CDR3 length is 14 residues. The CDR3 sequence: CATAVRGDTGELFF. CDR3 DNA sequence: TGTGCCACCGCCGTCCGAGGAGATACCGGGGAGCTGTTTTTT.

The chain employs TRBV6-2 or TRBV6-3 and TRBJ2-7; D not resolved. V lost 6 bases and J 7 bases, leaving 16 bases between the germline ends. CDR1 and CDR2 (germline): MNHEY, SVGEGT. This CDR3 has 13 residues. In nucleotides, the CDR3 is TGTGCCAGCAGCGCCCCCTACAGTGTAGAGCAGTACTTC. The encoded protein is CASSAPYSVEQYF.

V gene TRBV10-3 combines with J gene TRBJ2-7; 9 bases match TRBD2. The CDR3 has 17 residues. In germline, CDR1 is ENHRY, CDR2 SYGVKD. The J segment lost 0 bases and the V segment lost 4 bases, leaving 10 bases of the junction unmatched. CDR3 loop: CAISGGGGPRSSYEQYF. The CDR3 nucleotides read TGTGCCATCAGTGGCGGGGGGGGACCGAGGAGCTCCTACGAGCAGTACTTC.

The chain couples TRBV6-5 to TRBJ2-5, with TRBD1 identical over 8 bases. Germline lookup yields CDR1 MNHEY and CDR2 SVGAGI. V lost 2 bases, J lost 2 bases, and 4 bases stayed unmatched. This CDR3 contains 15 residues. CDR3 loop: CASSYTGGRQETQYF. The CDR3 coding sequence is TGTGCCAGCAGTTACACAGGGGGGAGGCAAGAGACCCAGTACTTC.

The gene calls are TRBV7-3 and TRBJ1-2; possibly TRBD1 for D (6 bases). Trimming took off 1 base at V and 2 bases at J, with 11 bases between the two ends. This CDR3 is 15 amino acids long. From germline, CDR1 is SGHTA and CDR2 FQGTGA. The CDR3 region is CASSLNPGQNYGYTF. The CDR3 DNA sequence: TGTGCCAGCAGCTTAAACCCGGGACAAAACTATGGCTACACCTTC.

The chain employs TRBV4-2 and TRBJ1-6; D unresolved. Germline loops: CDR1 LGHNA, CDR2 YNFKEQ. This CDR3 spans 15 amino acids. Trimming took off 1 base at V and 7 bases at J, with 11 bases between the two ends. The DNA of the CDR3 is TGTGCCAGCAGCCAAGTGACCAGCGCGAATTCACCCCTCCACTTT. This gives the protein CASSQVTSANSPLHF.

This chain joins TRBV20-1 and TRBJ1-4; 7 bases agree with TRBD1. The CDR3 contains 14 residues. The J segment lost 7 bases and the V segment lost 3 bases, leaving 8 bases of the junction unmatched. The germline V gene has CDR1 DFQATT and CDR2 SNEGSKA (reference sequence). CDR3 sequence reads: CSASVGGRSEKLFF. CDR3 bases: TGCAGTGCTAGTGTAGGGGGCAGGAGTGAAAAACTGTTTTTT.

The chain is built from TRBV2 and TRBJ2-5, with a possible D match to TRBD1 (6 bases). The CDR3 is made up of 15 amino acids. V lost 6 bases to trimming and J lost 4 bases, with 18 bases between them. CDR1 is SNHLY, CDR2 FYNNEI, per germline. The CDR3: CASSRRTVQTETQYF. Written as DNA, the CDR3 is TGTGCCAGCAGCCGCAGGACAGTCCAAACAGAGACCCAGTACTTC.

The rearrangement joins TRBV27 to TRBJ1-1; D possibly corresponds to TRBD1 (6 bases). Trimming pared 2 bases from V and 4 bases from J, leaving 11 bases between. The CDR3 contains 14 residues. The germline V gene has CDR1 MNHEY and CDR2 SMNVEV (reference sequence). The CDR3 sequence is CASSLTTRGTEAFF. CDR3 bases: TGTGCCAGCAGTTTAACAACCAGGGGCACTGAAGCTTTCTTT.

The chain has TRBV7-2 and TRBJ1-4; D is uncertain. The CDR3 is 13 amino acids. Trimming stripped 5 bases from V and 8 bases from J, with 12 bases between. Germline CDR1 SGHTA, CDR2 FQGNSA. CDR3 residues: CASSPYGREKLFF. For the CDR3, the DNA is TGTGCCAGCAGCCCCTATGGGCGGGAAAAACTGTTTTTT.

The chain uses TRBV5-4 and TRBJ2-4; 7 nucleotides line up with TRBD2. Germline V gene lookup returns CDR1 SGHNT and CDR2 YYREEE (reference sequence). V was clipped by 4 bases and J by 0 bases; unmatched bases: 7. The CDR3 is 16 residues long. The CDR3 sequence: CASSVSRGVAKNIQYF. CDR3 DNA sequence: TGTGCCAGCAGCGTTTCCCGGGGGGTAGCCAAAAACATTCAGTACTTC.

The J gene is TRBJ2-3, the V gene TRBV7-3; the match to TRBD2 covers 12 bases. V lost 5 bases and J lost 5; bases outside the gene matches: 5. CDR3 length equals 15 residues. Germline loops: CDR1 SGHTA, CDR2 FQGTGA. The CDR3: CASSLLAGGIDTQYF. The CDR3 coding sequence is TGTGCCAGCAGCCTGCTAGCGGGAGGGATAGATACGCAGTATTTT.

CDR3: CASRTSGAFDEQYF. The CDR3, as DNA: TGTGCCAGCCGGACTAGCGGGGCCTTTGACGAGCAGTACTTC. The chain recombines TRBV2 with TRBJ2-7, with 12 bases lining up with TRBD2. The CDR3 is 14 amino acids. The J segment lost 5 bases and the V segment lost 8 bases, leaving 7 bases of the junction unmatched. CDR1 SNHLY and CDR2 FYNNEI come from the germline V gene.

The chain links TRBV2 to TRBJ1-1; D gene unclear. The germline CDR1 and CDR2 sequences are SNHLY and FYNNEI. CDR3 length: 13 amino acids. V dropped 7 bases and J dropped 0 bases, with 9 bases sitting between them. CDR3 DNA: TGTGCCAGCATTTCGGCCCTGAACACTGAAGCTTTCTTT. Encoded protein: CASISALNTEAFF.

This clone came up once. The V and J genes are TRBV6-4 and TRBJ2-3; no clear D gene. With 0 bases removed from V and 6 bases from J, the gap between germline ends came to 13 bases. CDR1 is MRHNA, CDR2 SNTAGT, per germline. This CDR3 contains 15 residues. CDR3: CASSDSTGRADTQYF. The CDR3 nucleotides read TGTGCCAGCAGTGACTCGACCGGACGGGCTGATACGCAGTATTTT.

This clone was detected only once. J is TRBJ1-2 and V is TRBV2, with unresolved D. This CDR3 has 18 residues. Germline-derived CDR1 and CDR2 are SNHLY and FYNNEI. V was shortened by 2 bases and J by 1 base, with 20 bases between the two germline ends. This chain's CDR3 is CASSETRRLHSYNYGYTF. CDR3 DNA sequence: TGTGCCAGCAGTGAAACCCGGCGGTTGCACAGCTATAACTATGGCTACACCTTC.

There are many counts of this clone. The DNA for the CDR3 is TGTGCCAGCAGACTAGGACAGGGCTACGAGCAGTACTTC. Encoded protein: CASRLGQGYEQYF. The chain links TRBV3-1 (or the pseudogene TRBV3-2) to TRBJ2-7; the match to TRBD1 covers 8 bases. This CDR3 has 13 amino acids. Germline V gene sequence: CDR1 LGHDT, CDR2 YNNKEL (reference sequence). After removal of 6 bases from V and 3 bases from J, the junction contained 4 bases not matched to a gene.

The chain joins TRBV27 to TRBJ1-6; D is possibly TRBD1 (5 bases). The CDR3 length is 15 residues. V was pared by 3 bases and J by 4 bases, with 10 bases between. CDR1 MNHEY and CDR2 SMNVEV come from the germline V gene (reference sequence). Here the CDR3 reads CASSFQGLYNSPLHF. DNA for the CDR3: TGTGCCAGCAGTTTCCAGGGACTTTATAATTCACCCCTCCACTTT.

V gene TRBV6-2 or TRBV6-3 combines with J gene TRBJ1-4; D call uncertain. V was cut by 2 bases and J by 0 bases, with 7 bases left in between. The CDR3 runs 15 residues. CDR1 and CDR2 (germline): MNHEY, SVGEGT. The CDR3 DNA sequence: TGTGCCAGCAGTTACGTAGGCGCAACTAATGAAAAACTGTTTTTT. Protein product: CASSYVGATNEKLFF.

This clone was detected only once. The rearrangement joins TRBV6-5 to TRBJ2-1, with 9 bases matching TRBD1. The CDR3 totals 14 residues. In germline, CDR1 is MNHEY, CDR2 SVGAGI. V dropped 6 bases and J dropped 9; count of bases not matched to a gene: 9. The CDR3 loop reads CASRGTGILGEQFF. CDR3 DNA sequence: TGTGCCAGCAGGGGGACAGGGATCTTGGGTGAGCAGTTCTTC.

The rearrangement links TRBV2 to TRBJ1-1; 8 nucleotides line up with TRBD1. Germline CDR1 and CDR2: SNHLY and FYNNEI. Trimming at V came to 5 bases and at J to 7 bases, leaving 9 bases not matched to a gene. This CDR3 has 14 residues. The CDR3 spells CASSTDRGVSEAFF. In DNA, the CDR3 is TGTGCCAGCAGTACAGACAGGGGAGTGAGTGAAGCTTTCTTT.

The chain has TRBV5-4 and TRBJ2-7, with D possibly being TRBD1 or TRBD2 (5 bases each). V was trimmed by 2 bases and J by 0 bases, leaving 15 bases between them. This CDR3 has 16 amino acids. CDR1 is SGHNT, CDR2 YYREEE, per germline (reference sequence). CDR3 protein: CASSFFLGGGSYEQYF. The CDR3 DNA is TGTGCCAGCAGCTTTTTTCTAGGTGGGGGCTCCTACGAGCAGTACTTC.

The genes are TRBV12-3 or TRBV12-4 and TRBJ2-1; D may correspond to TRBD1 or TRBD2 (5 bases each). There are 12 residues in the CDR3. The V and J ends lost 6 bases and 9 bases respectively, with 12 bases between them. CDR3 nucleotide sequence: TGTGCCAGCAGCTCTAAGGGGACTGAGCAGTTCTTC. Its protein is CASSSKGTEQFF.